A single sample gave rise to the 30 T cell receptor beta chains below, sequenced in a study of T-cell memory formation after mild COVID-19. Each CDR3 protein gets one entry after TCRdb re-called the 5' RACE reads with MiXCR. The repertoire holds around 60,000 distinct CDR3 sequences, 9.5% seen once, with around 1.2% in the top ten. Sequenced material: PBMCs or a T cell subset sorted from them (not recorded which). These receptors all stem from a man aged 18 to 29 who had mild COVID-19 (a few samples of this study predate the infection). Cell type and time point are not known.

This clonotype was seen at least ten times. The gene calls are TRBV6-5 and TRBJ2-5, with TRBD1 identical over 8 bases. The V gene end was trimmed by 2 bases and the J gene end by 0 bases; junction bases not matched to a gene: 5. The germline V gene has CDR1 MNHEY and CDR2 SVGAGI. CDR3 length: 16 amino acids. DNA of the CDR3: TGTGCCAGCAGTTACGGGGTGACAGGGGACCAAGAGACCCAGTACTTC. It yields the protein CASSYGVTGDQETQYF.

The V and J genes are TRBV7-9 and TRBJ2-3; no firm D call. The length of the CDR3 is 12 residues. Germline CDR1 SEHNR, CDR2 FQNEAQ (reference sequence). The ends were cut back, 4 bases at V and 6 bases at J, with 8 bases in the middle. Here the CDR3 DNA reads TGTGCCAGCAGCTCGACTGCGGATACGCAGTATTTT. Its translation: CASSSTADTQYF.

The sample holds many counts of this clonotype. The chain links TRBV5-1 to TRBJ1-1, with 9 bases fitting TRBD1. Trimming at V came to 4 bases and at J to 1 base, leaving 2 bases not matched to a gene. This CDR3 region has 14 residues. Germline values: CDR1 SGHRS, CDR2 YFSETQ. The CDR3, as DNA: TGCGCCAGCAGCCCGGGACAGGGGAACACTGAAGCTTTCTTT. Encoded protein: CASSPGQGNTEAFF.

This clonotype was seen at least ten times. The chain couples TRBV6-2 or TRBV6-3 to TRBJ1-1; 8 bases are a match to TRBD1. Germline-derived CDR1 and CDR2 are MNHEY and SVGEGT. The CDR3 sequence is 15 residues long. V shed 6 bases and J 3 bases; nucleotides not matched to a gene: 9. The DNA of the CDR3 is TGTGCCAGCAGCCCAGAACAGGGGGGGTACACTGAAGCTTTCTTT. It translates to CASSPEQGGYTEAFF.

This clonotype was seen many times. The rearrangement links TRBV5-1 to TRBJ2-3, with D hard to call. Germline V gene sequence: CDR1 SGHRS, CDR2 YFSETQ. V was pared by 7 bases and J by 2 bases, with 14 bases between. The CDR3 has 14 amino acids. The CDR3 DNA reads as TGCGCCAGCGGGGATCGGGCCCTCACAGATACGCAGTATTTT. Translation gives CASGDRALTDTQYF.

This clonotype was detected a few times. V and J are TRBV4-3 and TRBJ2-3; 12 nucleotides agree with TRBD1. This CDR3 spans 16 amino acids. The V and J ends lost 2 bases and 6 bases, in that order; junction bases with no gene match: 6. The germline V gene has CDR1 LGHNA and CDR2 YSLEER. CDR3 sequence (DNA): TGCGCCAGCAGCCAAAATCCGGGACAGGGGGCGGATACGCAGTATTTT. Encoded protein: CASSQNPGQGADTQYF.

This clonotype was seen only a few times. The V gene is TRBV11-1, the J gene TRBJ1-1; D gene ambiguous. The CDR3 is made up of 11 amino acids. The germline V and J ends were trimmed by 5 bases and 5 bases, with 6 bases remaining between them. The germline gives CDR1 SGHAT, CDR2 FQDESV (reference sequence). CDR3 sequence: CASSVWTEAFF. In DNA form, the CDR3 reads TGTGCCAGCAGCGTTTGGACTGAAGCTTTCTTT.

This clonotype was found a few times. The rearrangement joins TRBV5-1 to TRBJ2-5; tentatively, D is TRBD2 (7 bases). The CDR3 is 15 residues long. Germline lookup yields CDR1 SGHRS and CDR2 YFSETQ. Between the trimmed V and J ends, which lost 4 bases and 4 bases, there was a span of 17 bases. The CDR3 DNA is TGCGCCAGCAGCCCGGAGGCGGGGGCGATAGAGACCCAGTACTTC. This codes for CASSPEAGAIETQYF.

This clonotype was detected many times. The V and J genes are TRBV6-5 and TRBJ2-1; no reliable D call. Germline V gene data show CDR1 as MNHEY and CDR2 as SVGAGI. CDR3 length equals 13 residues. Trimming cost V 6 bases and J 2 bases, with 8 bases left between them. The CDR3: CASRDGTYNEQFF. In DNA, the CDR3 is TGTGCCAGCAGGGACGGTACCTACAATGAGCAGTTCTTC.

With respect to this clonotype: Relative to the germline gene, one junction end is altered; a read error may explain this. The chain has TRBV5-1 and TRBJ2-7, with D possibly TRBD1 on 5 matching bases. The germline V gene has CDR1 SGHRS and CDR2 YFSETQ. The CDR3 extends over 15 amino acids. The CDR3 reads CAGSPPWGTSYEQYF. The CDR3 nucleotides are TGCGCCGGCAGCCCACCTTGGGGCACCTCCTACGAGCAGTACTTC.

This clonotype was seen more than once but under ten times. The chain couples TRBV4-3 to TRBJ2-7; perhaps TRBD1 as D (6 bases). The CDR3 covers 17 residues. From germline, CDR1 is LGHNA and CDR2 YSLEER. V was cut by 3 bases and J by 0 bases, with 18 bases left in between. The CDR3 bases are TGCGCCAGCAGCCAGCAACTCGGACAGAGGGTCTCCTACGAGCAGTACTTC. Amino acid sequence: CASSQQLGQRVSYEQYF.

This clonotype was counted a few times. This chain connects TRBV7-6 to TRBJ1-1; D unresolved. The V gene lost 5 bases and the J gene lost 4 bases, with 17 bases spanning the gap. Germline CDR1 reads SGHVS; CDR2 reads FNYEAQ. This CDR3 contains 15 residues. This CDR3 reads CASSTLSPSGTEAFF. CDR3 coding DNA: TGTGCCAGCAGCACCCTGTCCCCTTCGGGCACTGAAGCTTTCTTT.

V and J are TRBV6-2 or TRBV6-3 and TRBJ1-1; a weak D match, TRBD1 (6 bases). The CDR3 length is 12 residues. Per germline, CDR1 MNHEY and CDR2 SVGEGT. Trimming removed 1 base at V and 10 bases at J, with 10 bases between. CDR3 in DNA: TGTGCCAGCAGTTACTTCAGGGGTCGAGCTTTCTTT. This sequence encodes CASSYFRGRAFF.

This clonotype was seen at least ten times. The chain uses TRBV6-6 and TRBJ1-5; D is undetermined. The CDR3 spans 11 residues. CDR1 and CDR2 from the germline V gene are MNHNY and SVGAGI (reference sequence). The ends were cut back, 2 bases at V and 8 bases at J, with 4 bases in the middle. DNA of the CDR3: TGTGCCAGCAGTTACGGGGAGCCCCAGCATTTT. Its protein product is CASSYGEPQHF.

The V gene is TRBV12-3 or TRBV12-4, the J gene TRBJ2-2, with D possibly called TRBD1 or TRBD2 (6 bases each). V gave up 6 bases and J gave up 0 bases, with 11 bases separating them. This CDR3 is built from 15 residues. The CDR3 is CASRPGGTNTGELFF. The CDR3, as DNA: TGTGCCAGCAGGCCCGGGGGCACGAACACCGGGGAGCTGTTTTTT.

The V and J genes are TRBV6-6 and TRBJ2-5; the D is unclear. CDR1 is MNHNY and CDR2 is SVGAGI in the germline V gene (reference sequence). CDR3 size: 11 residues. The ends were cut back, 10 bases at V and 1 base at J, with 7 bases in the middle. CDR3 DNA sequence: TGTGCCACAACAGCCCAAGAGACCCAGTACTTC. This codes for CATTAQETQYF.

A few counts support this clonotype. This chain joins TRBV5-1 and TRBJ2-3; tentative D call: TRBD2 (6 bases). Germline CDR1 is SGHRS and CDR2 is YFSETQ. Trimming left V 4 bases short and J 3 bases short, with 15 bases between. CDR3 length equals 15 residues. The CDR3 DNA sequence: TGCGCCAGCAGCATGGGCGGGACGGCTACAGATACGCAGTATTTT. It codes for CASSMGGTATDTQYF.

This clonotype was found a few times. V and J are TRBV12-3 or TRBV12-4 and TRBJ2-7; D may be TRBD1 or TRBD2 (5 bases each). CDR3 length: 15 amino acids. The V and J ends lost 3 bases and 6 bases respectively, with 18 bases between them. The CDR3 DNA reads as TGTGCCAGCAGTTTCACCGGGGACCCCCGGGCCGAGCAGTACTTC. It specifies CASSFTGDPRAEQYF.

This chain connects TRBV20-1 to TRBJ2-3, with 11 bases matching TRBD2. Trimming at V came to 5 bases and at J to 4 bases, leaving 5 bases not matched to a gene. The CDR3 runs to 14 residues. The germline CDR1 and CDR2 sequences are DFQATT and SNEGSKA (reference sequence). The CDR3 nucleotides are TGCAGTGCTCGACTAGCGGGGTCAGCAGATACGCAGTATTTT. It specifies CSARLAGSADTQYF.

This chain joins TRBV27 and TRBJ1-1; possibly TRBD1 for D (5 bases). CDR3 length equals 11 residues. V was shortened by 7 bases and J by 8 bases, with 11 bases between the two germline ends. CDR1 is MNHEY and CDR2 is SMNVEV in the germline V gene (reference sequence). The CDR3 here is CASTDPGEAFF. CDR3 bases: TGTGCCAGCACAGATCCAGGGGAAGCTTTCTTT.

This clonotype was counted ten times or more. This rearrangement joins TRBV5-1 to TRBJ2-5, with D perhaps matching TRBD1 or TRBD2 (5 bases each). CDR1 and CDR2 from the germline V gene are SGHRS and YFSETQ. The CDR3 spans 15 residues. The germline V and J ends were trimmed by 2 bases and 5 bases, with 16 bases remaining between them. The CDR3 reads CASSLFPDRGETQYF. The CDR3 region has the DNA TGCGCCAGCAGCTTATTCCCAGACAGAGGGGAGACCCAGTACTTC.

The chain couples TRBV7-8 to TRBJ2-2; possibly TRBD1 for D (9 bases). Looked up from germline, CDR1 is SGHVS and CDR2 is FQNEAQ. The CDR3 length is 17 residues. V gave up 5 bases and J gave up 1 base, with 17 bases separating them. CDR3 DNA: TGTGCCAGCAGCCCCCGGGGGGGACAGGGGAACACCGGGGAGCTGTTTTTT. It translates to CASSPRGGQGNTGELFF. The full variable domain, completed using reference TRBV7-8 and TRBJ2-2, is GAGVSQSPRYKVAKRGQDVALRCDPISGHVSLFWYQQALGQGPEFLTYFQNEAQLDKSGLPSDRFFAERPEGSVSTLKIQRTQQEDSAVYLCASSPRGGQGNTGELFFGEGSRLTVL.

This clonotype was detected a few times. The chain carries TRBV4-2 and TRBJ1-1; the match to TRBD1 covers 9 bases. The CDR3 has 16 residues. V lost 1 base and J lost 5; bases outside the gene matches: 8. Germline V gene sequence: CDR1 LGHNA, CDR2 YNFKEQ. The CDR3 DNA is TGTGCCAGCAGCCAAGCGGTGGGGACAGGGAGGACTGAAGCTTTCTTT. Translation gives CASSQAVGTGRTEAFF.

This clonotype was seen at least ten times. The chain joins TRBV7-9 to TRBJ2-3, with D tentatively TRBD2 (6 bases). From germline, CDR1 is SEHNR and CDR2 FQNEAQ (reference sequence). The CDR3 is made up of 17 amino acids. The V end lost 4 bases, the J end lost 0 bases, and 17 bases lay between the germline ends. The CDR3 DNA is TGTGCCAGCAGCTCCGAGGGAGGCTACTCTAGCACAGATACGCAGTATTTT. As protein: CASSSEGGYSSTDTQYF.

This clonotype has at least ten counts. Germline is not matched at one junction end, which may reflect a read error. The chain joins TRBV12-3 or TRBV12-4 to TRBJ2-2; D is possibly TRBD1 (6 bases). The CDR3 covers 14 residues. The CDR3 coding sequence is TGTGCCAGCCGTTTAGGGGGGAACACCGGGGAGCTGTTTTTT. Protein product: CASRLGGNTGELFF.

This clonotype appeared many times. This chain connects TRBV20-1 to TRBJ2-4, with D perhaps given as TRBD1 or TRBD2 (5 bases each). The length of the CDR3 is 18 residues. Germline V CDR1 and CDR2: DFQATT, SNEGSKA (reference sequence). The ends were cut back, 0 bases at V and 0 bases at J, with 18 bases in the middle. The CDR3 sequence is CSARDRWDASLAKNIQYF. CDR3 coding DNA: TGCAGTGCTAGAGATCGATGGGACGCAAGCCTAGCCAAAAACATTCAGTACTTC.

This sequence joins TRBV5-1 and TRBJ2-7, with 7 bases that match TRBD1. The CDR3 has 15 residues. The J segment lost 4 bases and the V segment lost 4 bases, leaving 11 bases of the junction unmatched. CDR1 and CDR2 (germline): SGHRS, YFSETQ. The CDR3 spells CASSLTLTGKYEQYF. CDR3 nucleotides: TGCGCCAGCAGCCTGACTTTGACAGGGAAGTACGAGCAGTACTTC.

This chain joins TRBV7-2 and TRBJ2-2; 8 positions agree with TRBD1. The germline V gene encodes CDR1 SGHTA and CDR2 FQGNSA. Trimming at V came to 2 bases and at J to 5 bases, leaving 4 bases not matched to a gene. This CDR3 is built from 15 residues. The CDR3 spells CASSLRQGNTGELFF. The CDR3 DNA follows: TGTGCCAGCAGCTTAAGACAGGGGAATACCGGGGAGCTGTTTTTT. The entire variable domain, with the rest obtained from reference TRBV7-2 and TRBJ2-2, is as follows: GAGVSQSPSNKVTEKGKDVELRCDPISGHTALYWYRQSLGQGLEFLIYFQGNSAPDKSGLPSDRFSAERTGGSVSTLTIQRTQQEDSAVYLCASSLRQGNTGELFFGEGSRLTVL.

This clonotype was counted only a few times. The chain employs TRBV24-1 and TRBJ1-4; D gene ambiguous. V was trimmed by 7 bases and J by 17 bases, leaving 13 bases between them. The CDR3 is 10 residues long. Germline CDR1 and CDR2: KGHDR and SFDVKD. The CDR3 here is CATRSARLFF. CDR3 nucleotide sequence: TGTGCCACCAGGAGCGCCCGACTTTTTTTT.

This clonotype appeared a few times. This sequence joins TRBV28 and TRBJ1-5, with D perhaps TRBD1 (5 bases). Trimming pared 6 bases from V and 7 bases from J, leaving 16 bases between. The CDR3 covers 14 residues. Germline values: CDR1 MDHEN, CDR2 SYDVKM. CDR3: CASRPGGTGQPQHF. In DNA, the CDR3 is TGTGCCAGCAGACCCGGGGGGACGGGGCAGCCCCAGCATTTT.